This TCR beta chain was sequenced in a study of breast tumors, draining lymph nodes, adjacent tissues. A single record per CDR3 protein comes from TCRdb applying MiXCR to the multiplex PCR reads. The sample holds 100,000 to 150,000 distinct CDR3 sequences; 20% to 25% are singletons and the top ten take roughly 2.5%. Breast cancer patients provided tissue from their axillary draining lymph nodes. Sequenced: axillary lymph node tissue. The receptor comes from a female donor with breast cancer. Some clones in this sample may be carry-over from other donors' samples.

CDR3 nucleotide sequence: TGTGCCAGCAGTGAATCCGCCAGAAGCGAGCAGTACTTC. Translation gives CASSESARSEQYF. The chain uses TRBV25-1 and TRBJ2-7; D gene uncertain. The germline V gene encodes CDR1 MGHDK and CDR2 SYGVNS. V dropped 1 base and J dropped 6 bases, with 10 bases sitting between them. This CDR3 spans 13 amino acids.